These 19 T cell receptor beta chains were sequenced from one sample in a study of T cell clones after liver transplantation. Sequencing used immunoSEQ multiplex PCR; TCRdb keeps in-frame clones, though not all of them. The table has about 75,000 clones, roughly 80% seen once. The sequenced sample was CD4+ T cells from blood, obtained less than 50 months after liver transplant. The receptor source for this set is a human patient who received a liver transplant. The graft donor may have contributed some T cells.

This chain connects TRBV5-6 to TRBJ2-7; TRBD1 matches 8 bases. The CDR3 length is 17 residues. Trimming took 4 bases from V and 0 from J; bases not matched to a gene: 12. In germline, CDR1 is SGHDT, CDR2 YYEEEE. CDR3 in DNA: TGTGCCAGCAGCCACAGCGGATACAGGGGGGACTCCTACGAGCAGTACTTC. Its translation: CASSHSGYRGDSYEQYF.

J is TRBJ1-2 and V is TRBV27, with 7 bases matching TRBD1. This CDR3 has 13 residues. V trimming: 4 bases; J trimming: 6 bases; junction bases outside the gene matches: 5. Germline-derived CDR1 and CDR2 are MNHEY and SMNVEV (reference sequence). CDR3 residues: CASSYRGGDGYTF. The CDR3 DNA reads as TGTGCCAGCAGTTACAGGGGAGGCGATGGCTACACCTTC.

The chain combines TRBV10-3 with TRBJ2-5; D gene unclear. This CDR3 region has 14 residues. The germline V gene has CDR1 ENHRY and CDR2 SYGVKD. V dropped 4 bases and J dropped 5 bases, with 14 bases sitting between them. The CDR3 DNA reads TGTGCCATCAGTGGGAGCTCGGTGGGGGAGACCCAGTACTTC. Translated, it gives CAISGSSVGETQYF.

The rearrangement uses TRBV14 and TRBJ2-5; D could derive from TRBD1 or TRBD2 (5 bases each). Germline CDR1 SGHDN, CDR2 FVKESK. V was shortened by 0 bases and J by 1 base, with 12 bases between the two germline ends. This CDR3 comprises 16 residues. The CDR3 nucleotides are TGTGCCAGCAGCCAAGATCCGGGGCAGGCCCAAGAGACCCAGTACTTC. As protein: CASSQDPGQAQETQYF.

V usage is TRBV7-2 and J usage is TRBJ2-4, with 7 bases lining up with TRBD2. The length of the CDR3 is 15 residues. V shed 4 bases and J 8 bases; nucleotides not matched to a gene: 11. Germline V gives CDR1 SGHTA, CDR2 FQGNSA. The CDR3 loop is CASSWRSSGGDIQYF. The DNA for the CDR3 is TGTGCCAGCAGCTGGCGTTCTAGCGGAGGAGACATTCAGTACTTC.

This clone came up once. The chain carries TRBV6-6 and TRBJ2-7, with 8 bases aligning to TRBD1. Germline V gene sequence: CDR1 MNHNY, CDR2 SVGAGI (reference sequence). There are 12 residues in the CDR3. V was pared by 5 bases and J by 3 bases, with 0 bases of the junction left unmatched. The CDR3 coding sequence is TGTGCCAGCAGTACAGGGGGCTACGAGCAGTACTTC. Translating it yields CASSTGGYEQYF.

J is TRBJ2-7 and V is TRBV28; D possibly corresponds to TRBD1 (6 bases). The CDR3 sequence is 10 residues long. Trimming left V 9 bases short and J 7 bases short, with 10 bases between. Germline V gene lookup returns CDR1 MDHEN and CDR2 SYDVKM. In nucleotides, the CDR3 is TGTGCCAGTAGTCAGGGGGAGCAGTACTTC. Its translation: CASSQGEQYF.

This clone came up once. CDR3 nucleotides: TGTGCCAGCAGCAACCTCAGGGGTGCGGTAGTAGAGACCCAGTACTTC. Translating it yields CASSNLRGAVVETQYF. The rearrangement links TRBV7-9 to TRBJ2-5; TRBD1 is a possible D gene (6 bases). The V and J ends lost 5 bases and 4 bases respectively, with 20 bases between them. This CDR3 is 16 amino acids long. Germline CDR1 is SEHNR and CDR2 is FQNEAQ (reference sequence).

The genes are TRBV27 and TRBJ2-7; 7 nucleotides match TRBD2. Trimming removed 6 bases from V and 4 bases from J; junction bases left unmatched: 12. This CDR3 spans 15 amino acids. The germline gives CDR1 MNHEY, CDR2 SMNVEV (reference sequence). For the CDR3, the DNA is TGTGCCAGCAGACCCCTCGGCGGGAGCGGGTACGAGCAGTACTTC. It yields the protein CASRPLGGSGYEQYF.

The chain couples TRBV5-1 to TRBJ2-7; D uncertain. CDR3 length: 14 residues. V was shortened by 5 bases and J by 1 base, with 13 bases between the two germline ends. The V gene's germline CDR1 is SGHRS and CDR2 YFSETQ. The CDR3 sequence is CASSPRGRSYEQYF. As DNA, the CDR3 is TGCGCCAGCAGTCCCCGAGGCCGGTCCTACGAGCAGTACTTC.

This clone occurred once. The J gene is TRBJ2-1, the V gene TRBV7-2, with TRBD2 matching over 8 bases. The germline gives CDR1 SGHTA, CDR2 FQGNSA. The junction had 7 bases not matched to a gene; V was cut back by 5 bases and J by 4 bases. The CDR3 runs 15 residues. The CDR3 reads CASSPSGGRYNEQFF. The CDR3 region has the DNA TGTGCCAGCAGCCCCTCGGGCGGGAGGTACAATGAGCAGTTCTTC.

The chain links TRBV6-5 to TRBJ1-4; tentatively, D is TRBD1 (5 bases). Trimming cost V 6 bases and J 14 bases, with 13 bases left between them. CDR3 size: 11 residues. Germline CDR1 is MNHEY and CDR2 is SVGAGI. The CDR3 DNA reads TGTGCCAGCAGCCAAGGACGGGGGCTGTTTTTT. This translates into CASSQGRGLFF.

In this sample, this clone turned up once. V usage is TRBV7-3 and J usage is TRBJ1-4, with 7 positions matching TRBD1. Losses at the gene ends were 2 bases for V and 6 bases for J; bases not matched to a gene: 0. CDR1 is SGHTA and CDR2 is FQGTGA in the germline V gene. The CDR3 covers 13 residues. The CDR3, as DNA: TGTGCCAGCAGCTTAGGGACAGATGAAAAACTGTTTTTT. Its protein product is CASSLGTDEKLFF.

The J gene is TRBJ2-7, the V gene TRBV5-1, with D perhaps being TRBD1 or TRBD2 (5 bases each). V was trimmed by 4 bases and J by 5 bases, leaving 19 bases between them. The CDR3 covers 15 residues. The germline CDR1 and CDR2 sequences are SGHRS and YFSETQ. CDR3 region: CASSLGHRGVHEQYF. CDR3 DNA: TGCGCCAGCAGCCTCGGACATAGAGGGGTCCACGAGCAGTACTTC.

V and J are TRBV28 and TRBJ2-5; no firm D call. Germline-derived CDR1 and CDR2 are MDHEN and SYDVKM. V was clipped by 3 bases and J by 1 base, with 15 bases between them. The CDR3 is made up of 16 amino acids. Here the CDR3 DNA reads TGTGCCAGCAGTTTGGGTGTTAGGAGTTTCCAAGAGACCCAGTACTTC. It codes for CASSLGVRSFQETQYF.

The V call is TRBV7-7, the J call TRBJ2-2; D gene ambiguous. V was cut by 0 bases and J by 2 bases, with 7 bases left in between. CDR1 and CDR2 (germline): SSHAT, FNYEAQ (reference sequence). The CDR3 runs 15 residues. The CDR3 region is CASSLAPTNTGELFF. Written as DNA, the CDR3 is TGTGCCAGCAGCTTAGCCCCTACCAACACCGGGGAGCTGTTTTTT.

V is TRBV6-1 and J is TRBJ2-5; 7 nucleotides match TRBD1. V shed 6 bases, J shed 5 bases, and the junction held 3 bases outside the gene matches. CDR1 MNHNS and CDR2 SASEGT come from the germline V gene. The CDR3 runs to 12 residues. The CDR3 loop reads CASSRDSETQYF. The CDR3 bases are TGTGCCAGCAGCAGGGACAGCGAGACCCAGTACTTC.

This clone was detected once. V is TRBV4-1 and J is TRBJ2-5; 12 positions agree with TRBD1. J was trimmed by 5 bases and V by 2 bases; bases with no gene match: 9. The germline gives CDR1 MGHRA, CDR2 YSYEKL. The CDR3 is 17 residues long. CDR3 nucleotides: TGCGCCAGCAGCCAAACCCCGGGACAGGGGGCTGGGGAGACCCAGTACTTC. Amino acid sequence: CASSQTPGQGAGETQYF.

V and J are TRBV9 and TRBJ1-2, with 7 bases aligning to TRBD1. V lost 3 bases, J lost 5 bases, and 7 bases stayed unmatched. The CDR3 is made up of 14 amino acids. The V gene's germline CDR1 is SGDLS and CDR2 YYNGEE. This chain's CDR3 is CASSARDSSYGYTF. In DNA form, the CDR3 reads TGTGCCAGCAGCGCTCGGGACAGCTCATATGGCTACACCTTC.